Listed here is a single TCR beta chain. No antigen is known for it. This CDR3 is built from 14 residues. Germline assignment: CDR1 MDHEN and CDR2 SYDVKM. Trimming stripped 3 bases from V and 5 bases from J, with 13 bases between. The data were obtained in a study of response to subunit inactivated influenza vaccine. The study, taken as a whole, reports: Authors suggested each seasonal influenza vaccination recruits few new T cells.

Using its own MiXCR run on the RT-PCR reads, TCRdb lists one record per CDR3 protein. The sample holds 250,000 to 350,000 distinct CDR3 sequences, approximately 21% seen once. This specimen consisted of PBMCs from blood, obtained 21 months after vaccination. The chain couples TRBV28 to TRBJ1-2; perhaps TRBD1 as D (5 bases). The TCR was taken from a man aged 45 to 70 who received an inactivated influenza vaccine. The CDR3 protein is CASSFWGTAYGYTF. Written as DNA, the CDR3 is TGTGCCAGCAGTTTCTGGGGGACTGCTTATGGCTACACCTTC.